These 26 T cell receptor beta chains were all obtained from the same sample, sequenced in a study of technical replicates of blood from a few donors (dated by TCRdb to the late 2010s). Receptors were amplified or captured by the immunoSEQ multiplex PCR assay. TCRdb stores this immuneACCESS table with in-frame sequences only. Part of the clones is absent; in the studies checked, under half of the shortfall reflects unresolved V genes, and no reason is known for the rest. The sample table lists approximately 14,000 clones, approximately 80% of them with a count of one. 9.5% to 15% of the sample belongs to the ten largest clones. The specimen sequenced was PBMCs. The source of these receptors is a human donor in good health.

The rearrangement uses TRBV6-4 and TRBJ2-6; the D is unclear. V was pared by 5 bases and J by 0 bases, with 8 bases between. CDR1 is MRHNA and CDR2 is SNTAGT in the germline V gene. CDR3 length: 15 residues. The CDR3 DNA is TGTGCCAGCAGTCCCGACATCTCTGGGGCCAACGTCCTGACTTTC. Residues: CASSPDISGANVLTF.

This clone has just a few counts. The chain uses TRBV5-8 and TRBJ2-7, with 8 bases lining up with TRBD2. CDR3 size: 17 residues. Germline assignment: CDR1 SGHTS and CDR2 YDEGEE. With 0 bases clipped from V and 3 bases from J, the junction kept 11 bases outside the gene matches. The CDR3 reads CASSLVGGRHNIYEQYF. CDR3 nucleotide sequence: TGTGCCAGCAGCTTGGTGGGCGGGAGGCATAACATCTACGAGCAGTACTTC.

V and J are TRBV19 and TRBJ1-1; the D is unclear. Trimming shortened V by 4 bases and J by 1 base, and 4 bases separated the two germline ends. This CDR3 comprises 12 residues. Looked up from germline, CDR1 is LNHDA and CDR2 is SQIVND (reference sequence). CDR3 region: CASSTGNTEAFF. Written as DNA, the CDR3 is TGTGCCAGTAGTACGGGGAACACTGAAGCTTTCTTT.

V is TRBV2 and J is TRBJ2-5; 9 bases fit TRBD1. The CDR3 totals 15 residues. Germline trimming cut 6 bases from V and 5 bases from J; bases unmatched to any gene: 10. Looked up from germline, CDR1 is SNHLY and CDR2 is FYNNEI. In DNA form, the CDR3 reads TGTGCCAGCAGCGGGGACAGGGAGTCGCGGGAGACCCAGTACTTC. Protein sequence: CASSGDRESRETQYF.

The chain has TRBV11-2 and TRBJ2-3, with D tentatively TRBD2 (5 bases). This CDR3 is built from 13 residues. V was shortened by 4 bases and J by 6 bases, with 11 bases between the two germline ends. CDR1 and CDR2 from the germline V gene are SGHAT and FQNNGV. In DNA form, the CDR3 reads TGTGCCAGCAGCTCCCCGACTACCGATACGCAGTATTTT. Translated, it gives CASSSPTTDTQYF.

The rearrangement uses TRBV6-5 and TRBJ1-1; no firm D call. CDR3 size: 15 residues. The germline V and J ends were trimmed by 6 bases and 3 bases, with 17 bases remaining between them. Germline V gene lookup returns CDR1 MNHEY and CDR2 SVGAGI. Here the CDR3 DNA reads TGTGCCAGCAGCCCCGATCCGAACCGGGACACTGAAGCTTTCTTT. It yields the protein CASSPDPNRDTEAFF.

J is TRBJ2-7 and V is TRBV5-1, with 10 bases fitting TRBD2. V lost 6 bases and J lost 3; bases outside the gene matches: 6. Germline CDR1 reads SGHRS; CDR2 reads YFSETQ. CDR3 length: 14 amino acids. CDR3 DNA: TGCGCCAGCAAATTAGCGGGAGGCTTCTACGAGCAGTACTTC. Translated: CASKLAGGFYEQYF.

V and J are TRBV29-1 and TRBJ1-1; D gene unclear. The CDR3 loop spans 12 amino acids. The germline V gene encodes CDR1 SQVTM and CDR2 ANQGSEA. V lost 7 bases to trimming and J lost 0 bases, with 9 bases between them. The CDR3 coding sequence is TGCAGCGCCCGCGGATTGAACACTGAAGCTTTCTTT. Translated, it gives CSARGLNTEAFF.

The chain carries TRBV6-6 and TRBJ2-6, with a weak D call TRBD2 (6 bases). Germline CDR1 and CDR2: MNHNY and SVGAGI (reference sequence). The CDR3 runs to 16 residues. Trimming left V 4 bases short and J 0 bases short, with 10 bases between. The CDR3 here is CASSSHGSSGANVLTF. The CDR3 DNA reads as TGTGCCAGCAGTTCCCACGGGAGCTCTGGGGCCAACGTCCTGACTTTC.

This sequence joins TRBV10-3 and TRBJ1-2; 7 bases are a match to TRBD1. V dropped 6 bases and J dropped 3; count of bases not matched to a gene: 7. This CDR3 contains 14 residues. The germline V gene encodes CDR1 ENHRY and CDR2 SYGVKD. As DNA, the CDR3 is TGTGCCATCAGATCGGGACAGCATGACTATGGCTACACCTTC. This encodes CAIRSGQHDYGYTF.

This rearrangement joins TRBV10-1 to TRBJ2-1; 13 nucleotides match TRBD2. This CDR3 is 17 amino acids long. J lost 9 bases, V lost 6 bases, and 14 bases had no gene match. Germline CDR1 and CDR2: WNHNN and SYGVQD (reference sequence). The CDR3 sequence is CASSYHSWTSGSGEQFF. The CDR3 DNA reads TGCGCCAGCAGCTACCATTCTTGGACTAGCGGGAGCGGTGAGCAGTTCTTC.

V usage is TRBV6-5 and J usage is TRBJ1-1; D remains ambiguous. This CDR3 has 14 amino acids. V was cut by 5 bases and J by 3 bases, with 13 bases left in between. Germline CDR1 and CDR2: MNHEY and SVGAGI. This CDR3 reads CASSEVEVYTEAFF. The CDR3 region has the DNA TGTGCCAGCAGTGAGGTTGAGGTGTACACTGAAGCTTTCTTT.

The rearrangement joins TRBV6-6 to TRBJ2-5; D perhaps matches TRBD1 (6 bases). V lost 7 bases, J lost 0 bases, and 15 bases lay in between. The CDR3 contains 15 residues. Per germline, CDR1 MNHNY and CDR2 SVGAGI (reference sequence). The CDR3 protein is CASTLSGVNQETQYF. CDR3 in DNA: TGTGCCAGCACCCTATCAGGGGTGAACCAAGAGACCCAGTACTTC.

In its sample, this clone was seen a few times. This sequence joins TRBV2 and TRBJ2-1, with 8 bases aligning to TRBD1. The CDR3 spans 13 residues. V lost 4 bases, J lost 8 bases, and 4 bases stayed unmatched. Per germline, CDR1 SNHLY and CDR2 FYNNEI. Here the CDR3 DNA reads TGTGCCAGCAGTGTCCCGGGACAGGATGAGCAGTTCTTC. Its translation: CASSVPGQDEQFF.

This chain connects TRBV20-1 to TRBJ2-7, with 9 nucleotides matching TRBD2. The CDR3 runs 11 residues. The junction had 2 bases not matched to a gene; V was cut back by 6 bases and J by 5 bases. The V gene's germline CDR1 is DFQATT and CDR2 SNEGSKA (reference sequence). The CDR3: CSAAGGDEQYF. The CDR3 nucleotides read TGCAGTGCCGCGGGGGGGGACGAGCAGTACTTC.

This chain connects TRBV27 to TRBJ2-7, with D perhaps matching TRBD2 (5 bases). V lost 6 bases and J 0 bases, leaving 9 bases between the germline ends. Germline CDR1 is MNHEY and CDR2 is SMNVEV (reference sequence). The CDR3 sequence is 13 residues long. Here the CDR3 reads CASRGDSSYEQYF. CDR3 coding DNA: TGTGCCAGCAGGGGAGATTCCTCCTACGAGCAGTACTTC.

The CDR3 DNA reads TGTGCCAGCTCACCACCGGGCAGCCCATCCTACGAGCAGTACTTC. This codes for CASSPPGSPSYEQYF. This chain uses TRBV18 with TRBJ2-7; D not resolved. The V end lost 0 bases, the J end lost 1 base, and 10 bases lay between the germline ends. This CDR3 region has 15 residues. Germline assignment: CDR1 KGHSH and CDR2 LQKENI.

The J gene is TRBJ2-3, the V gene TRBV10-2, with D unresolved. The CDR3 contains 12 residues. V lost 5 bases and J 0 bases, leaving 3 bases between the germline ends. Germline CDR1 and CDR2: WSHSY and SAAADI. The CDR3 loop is CASSYSTDTQYF. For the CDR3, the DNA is TGCGCCAGCAGTTATAGCACAGATACGCAGTATTTT.

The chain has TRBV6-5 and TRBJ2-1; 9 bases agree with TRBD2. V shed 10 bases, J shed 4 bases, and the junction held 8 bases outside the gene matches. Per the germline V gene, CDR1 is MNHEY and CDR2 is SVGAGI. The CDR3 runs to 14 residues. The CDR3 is CATSRLAAYNEQFF. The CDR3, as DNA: TGTGCCACTTCGCGACTAGCGGCTTACAATGAGCAGTTCTTC.

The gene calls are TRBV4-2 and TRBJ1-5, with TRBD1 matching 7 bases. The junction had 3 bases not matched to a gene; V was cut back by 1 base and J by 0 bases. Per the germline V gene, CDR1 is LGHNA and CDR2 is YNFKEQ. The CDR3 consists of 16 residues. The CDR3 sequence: CASSQADRFSNQPQHF. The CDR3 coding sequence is TGTGCCAGCAGCCAAGCGGACAGGTTTAGCAATCAGCCCCAGCATTTT.

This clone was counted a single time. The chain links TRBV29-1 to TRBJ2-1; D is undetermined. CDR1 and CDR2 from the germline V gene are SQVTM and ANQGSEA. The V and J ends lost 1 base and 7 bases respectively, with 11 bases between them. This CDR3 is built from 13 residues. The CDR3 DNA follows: TGCAGCGTTGAAGTGGGCAATGGGAATGAGCAGTTCTTC. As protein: CSVEVGNGNEQFF.

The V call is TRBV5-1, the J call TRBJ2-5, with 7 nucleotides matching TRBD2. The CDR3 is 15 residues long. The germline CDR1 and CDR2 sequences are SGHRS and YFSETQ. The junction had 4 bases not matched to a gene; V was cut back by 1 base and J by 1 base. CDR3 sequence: CASSLLGGTQETQYF. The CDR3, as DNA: TGCGCCAGCAGCTTGCTGGGGGGGACCCAAGAGACCCAGTACTTC.

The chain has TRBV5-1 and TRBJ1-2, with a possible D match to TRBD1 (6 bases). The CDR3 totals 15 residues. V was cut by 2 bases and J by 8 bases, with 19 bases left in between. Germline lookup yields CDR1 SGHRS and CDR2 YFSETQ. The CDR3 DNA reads TGCGCCAGCAGCTTCAGTCTGGACAGATCGGAGGGCTACACCTTC. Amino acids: CASSFSLDRSEGYTF.

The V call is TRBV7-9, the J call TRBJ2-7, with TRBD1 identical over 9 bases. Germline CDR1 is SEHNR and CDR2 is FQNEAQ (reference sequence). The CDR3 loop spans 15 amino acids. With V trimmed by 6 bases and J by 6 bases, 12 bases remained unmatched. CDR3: CASSSAGTGLAEQYF. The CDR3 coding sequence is TGTGCCAGCAGTTCTGCCGGGACAGGGCTCGCCGAGCAGTACTTC.

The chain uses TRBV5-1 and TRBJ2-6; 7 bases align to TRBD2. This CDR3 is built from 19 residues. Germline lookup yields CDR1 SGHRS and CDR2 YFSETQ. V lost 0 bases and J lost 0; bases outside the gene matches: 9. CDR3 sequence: CASSLGAARGISGANVLTF. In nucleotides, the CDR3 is TGCGCCAGCAGCTTGGGGGCAGCGCGGGGGATCTCTGGGGCCAACGTCCTGACTTTC.

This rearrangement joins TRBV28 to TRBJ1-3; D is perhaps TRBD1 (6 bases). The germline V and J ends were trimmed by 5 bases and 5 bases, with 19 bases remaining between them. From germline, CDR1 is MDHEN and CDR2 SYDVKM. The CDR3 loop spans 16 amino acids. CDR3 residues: CASSPGSGTLRNTIYF. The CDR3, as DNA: TGTGCCAGCAGTCCTGGCTCGGGGACACTACGAAACACCATATATTTT.